The present T cell receptor (beta chain) was sequenced within a study of T cell responses to AZD1222 COVID-19 vaccine (dated by TCRdb to the early 2020s). In terms of the full investigation: AZD1222 recipients given second doses at about 4 weeks or at about 12 weeks were pooled, since spike-specific TCR depth and breadth were not found to differ between the two schedules. A total of about 230 trial participants underwent TCR sequencing, of whom around 200 received two doses of AZD1222 and 26 received two doses of the MenACWY control vaccine. Trial participants were enrolled by age into 18-55, 56-69 and 70-plus year subgroups, with roughly 160, 29 and 62 TCR-sequenced participants respectively. Study-wide conclusions, independent of this receptor: Epitopes outside the regions mutated in the B.1.351 and B.1.1.7 variants were reportedly recognized by nearly half of the unique spike-specific TCRs. In the small 56-69-year group, the increase in depth fell short of significance, most likely because of low power. Participants were mostly white British and included more females than males, and it was suggested by the authors that clonal diversity may have been underestimated. Conclusions about previously exposed vaccinees are limited because only five to seven AZD1222 recipients were SARS-CoV-2 seropositive at baseline. The vaccine-associated CD4 TCRs covered the entire spike protein, and the dominant responses fell in regions 160-218 and 743-854. Because no day 14 peak-response samples were available, the repertoires could be characterized only after the peak T cell response. Spike-specific TCR breadth and depth rose significantly after two AZD1222 doses compared with day 0 and with MenACWY recipients.

In this sample, this clone turned up a few times. The specificity of this receptor is unknown. Base qualities are not provided; no much larger clone lies one nucleotide away. The time point label of this sample denotes: baseline before first vaccination. Samples from vaccinated people were obtained from the UK trials COV001 and COV002, which included a single-blind randomized controlled phase 2/3 trial of AZD1222 (ChAdOx1 nCoV-19) in healthy adults. For TCRbeta chain sequencing, PBMC samples were collected from trial participants at day 0 and at day 28 after the second dose. The CDR3 regions of human TCRbeta chains were analyzed by immunosequencing. In the paper's pipeline: TCRs in the repertoires were matched against a reference library of SARS-CoV-2-specific TCRs that had been generated with the MIRA antigen-specificity platform. Breadth was defined as the fraction of unique TCRs that were SARS-CoV-2-associated, and depth was defined as the fraction of total T cells that were SARS-CoV-2-associated. Each spike-specific TCR was assigned to its reactive spike region and to a CD4 or CD8 class using the MIRA data. Log10-transformed breadth and depth values were compared by one-way ANOVA with Sidak's multiple comparisons tests. TCRdb obtained this table from immuneACCESS and retained in-frame rearrangements with V and J assigned. These tables miss some clones; where compared with another copy, unresolved V genes account for less than half of the shortfall, and the remainder is unexplained. Clone size and the V and J calls come from that table; the DNA yielded D and trimming. The sample table shows approximately 60,000 clones, and over 80% are seen once. The ten most abundant clones make up approximately 7.4% of the sample.

The CDR3 sequence holds 16 residues, the cysteine and phenylalanine included. Only the CDR3 region is kept as DNA, spanning 48 bases read in frame from base 1. V and J are trimmed by 0 bases and 7 bases, and the gene matches miss 8 bases of the junction. CDR1 SGHNT and CDR2 YENEEA are derived from the germline V gene. The sample was peripheral blood, taken on day 0 of AZD1222 vaccination. The chain links TRBV11-3 with TRBJ2-1; 8 middle bases align to TRBD1. The receptor's source is an adult in good health. The sequence in DNA is TGTGCCAGCAGCTTAGATCGCCGGGACAGGACAAATGAGCAGTTCTTC. Its protein reads: CASSLDRRDRTNEQFF.